The T cell receptor (beta chain) under discussion was sequenced for a study of blood T cell repertoires in COVID-19. CDR3 length: 13 amino acids. V was pared by 3 bases and J by 2 bases, with 8 bases between. This clone was observed a few times. Measured with immunoSEQ multiplex PCR; TCRdb has only the in-frame clones, and not every one. This repertoire shows 130,000 or so clones, approximately 83% found once; its top ten account for about 18%. This chain connects TRBV12-3 or TRBV12-4 to TRBJ2-7, with no clear D. The sequencing input was peripheral blood. This TCR was recovered from a woman between 45 and 65 years old who had recovered from COVID-19. The CDR3 protein is CASSFSRTYEQYF. In DNA, the CDR3 is TGTGCCAGCAGTTTCTCCAGAACCTACGAGCAGTACTTC.